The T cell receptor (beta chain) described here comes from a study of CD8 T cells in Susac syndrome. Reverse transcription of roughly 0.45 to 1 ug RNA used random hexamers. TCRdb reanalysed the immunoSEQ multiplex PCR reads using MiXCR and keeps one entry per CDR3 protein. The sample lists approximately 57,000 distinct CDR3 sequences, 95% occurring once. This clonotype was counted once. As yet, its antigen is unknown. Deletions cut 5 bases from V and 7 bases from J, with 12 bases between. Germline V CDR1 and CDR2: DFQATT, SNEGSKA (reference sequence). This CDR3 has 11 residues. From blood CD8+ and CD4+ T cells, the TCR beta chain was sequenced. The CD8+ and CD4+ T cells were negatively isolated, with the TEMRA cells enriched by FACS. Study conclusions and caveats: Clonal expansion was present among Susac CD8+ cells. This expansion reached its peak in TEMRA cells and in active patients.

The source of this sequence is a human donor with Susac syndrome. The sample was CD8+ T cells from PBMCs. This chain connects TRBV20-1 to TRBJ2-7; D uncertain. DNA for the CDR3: TGCAGTGCTCGCGACGTCTGGGAGCAGTACTTC. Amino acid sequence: CSARDVWEQYF.